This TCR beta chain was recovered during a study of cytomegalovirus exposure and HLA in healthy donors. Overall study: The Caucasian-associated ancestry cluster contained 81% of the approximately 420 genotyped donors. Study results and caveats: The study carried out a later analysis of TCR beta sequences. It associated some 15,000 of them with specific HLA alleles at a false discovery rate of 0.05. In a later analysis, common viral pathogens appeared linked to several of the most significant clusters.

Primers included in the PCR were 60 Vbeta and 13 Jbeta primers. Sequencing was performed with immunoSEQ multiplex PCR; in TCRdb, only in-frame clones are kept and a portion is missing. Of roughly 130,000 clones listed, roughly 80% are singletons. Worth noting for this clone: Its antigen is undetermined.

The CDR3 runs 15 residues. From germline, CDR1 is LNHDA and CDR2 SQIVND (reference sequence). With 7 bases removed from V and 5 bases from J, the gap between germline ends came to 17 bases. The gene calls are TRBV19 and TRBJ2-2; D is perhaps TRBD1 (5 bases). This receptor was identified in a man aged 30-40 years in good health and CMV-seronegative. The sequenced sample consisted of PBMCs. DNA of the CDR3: TGTGCCAGTACATTCAGGGTTGTAGGGACCGGGGAGCTGTTTTTT. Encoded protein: CASTFRVVGTGELFF.